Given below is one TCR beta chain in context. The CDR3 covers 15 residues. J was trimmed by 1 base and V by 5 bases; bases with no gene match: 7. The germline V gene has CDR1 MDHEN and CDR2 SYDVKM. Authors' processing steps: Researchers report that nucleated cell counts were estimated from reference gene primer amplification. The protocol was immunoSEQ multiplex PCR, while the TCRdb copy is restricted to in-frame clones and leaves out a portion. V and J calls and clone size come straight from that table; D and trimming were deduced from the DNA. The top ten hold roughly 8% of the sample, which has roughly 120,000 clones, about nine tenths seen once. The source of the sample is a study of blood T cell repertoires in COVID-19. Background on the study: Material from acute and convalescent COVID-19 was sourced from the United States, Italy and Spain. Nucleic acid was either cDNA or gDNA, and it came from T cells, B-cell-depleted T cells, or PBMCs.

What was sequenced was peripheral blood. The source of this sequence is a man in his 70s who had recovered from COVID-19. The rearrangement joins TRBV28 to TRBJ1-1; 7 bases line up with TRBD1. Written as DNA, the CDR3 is TGTGCCAGCAGTCAGCCCAGGGGGAGGAACACTGAAGCTTTCTTT. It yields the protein CASSQPRGRNTEAFF.